A selection of T cell receptor beta chains follows, all from one sample in a study of blood T cell repertoires in COVID-19. Here immunoSEQ multiplex PCR was the method, and the copy in TCRdb shows in-frame clones only, minus some. Here the sample spans approximately 220,000 clones, 80% to 90% being singletons. Sequences were obtained from PBMCs or T cells enriched from blood (not recorded which). These receptors were collected from a man aged 25 to 40 who had recovered from COVID-19. The CDR3 runs from the conserved cysteine through the conserved F or W. A D gene is named only where the DNA matches it firmly. Rows may omit the clone size; those that give it use once, few, many or a size class.

j_gene,d_gene,abundance,v_gene,CDR3nt,CDR3aa
TRBJ1-1,NA,NA,TRBV13,TGTGCCAGCAGCGCAACAGGGAGTGGAGGGAACACTGAAGCTTTCTTT,CASSATGSGGNTEAFF
TRBJ1-2,NA,NA,TRBV19,TGTGCCAGTCATCCAGACAGCTCTAACTATGGCTACACCTTC,CASHPDSSNYGYTF
TRBJ2-5,TRBD2,NA,TRBV19,TGTGCCAGTTCCACTAGCGGGGGGGGCGAGACCCAGTACTTC,CASSTSGGGETQYF
TRBJ1-3,NA,NA,TRBV28,TGTGCCAGCAGACGACGCCAGGGTGAAGGAACTGGAAACACCATATATTTT,CASRRRQGEGTGNTIYF
TRBJ1-6,TRBD1,NA,TRBV27,TGTGCCAGCAGGAGGGACAGGGGTAACTCACCCCTCCACTTT,CASRRDRGNSPLHF
TRBJ2-3,TRBD1,NA,TRBV7-9,TGTGCCAGCAGCTTAGACAGGGGTGTCGCAGATACGCAGTATTTT,CASSLDRGVADTQYF
TRBJ2-7,TRBD1,NA,TRBV5-1,TGCGCCAGCAGCTTGGCGGGACAGGCATACGAGCAGTACTTC,CASSLAGQAYEQYF
TRBJ2-1,TRBD2,NA,TRBV18,TGTGCCAGCTCACCAATGGTTCAAGCGGGGGGCTACAATGAGCAGTTCTTC,CASSPMVQAGGYNEQFF
TRBJ2-5,TRBD1,NA,TRBV5-1,TGCGCCAGCAGCTACAGGGGGCTCCAAGAGACCCAGTACTTC,CASSYRGLQETQYF
TRBJ1-6,TRBD1,once,TRBV5-1,TGCGCCAGCAGCTCGGGACAGGGGTCTAATTCACCCCTCCACTTT,CASSSGQGSNSPLHF
TRBJ2-1,TRBD1,NA,TRBV4-3,TGCGCCAGCAGCCAAGATCCGGGACAGGGGTTTTACAATGAGCAGTTCTTC,CASSQDPGQGFYNEQFF
TRBJ2-7,NA,NA,TRBV9,TGTGCCAGCAGCGTCGGGTTCCTAGGTTCCTACGAGCAGTACTTC,CASSVGFLGSYEQYF
TRBJ1-6,NA,NA,TRBV4-3,TGCGCCAGCAGCCAATTCCAGGGTGATTCACCCCTCCACTTT,CASSQFQGDSPLHF
TRBJ2-3,TRBD2,NA,TRBV30,TGTGCCTGGAGTGTGACTAGCGGGAGTGCAGATACGCAGTATTTT,CAWSVTSGSADTQYF
TRBJ1-5,NA,NA,TRBV23-1,TGCGCCAGCAGTCAATCACGCCTTTTTCTCGGGCCCCAGCATTTT,CASSQSRLFLGPQHF
TRBJ1-1,TRBD1,NA,TRBV7-8,TGTGCCAGCAGCCTACAGGGGGCTGGCACTGAAGCTTTCTTT,CASSLQGAGTEAFF
TRBJ2-7,NA,NA,TRBV5-4,TGTGCCAGCAGCCGTGGACAGTCTTCCTACGAGCAGTACTTC,CASSRGQSSYEQYF
TRBJ2-1,TRBD2,few,TRBV9,TGTGCCAGCAGCCCCCTGACTAGCGGGGGATACAATGAGCAGTTCTTC,CASSPLTSGGYNEQFF
TRBJ1-1,NA,NA,TRBV4-1,TGCGCCAGCAGCCAAATGTACAGTCCTGAAGCTTTCTTT,CASSQMYSPEAFF
TRBJ2-7,TRBD2,NA,TRBV28,TGTGCCAGCAGCCAACTAGCGGGAGGCACCTACGAGCAGTACTTC,CASSQLAGGTYEQYF
TRBJ2-3,TRBD2,NA,TRBV11-3,TGTGCCAGCAGCTTTAGCGGGGACACAGATACGCAGTATTTT,CASSFSGDTDTQYF
TRBJ2-7,TRBD1,NA,TRBV2,TGTGCCAGCAGGTCCGGGACAGGGCGTTTGAGGACGTACGAGCAGTACTTC,CASRSGTGRLRTYEQYF
TRBJ1-5,NA,NA,TRBV7-2,TGTGCCAGCAGCTGGTCCGGGGAGGGCAATCAGCCCCAGCATTTT,CASSWSGEGNQPQHF
TRBJ2-2,TRBD1,NA,TRBV6-5,TGTGCCATTTCCCGGGACAGGGGCACCGGGGAGCTGTTTTTT,CAISRDRGTGELFF
TRBJ2-1,TRBD2,NA,TRBV7-2,TGTGCCAGCACCCCGATGGGGGGGTACAATGAGCAGTTCTTC,CASTPMGGYNEQFF
TRBJ2-4,NA,NA,TRBV25-1,TGTGCCAGCAGTCTAGGGGGCATTCAGTACTTC,CASSLGGIQYF
TRBJ1-5,TRBD1,NA,TRBV4-1,TGCGCCAGCAGCCAAGACGTCAGGGGGCCCGTTAGTAGCAATCAGCCCCAGCATTTT,CASSQDVRGPVSSNQPQHF
TRBJ2-1,NA,NA,TRBV20-1,TGCAGTGCTAGTGAGACACTCGACTACAATGAGCAGTTCTTC,CSASETLDYNEQFF
TRBJ1-2,TRBD1,NA,TRBV7-8,TGTGCCAGCAGCTTAGTTGACAGGGAGATCTATGGCTACACCTTC,CASSLVDREIYGYTF